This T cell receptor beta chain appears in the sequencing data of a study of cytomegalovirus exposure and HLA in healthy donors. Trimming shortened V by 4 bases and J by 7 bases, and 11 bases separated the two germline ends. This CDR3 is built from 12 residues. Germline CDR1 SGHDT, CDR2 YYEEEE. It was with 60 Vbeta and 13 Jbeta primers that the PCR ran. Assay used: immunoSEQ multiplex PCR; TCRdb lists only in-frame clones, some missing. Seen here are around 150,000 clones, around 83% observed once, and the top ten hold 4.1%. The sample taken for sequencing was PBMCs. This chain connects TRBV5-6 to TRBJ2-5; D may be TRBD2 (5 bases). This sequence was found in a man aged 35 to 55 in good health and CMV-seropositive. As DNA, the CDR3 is TGTGCCAGCAGCCAGCCCCGGGGGACCCAGTACTTC. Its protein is CASSQPRGTQYF.